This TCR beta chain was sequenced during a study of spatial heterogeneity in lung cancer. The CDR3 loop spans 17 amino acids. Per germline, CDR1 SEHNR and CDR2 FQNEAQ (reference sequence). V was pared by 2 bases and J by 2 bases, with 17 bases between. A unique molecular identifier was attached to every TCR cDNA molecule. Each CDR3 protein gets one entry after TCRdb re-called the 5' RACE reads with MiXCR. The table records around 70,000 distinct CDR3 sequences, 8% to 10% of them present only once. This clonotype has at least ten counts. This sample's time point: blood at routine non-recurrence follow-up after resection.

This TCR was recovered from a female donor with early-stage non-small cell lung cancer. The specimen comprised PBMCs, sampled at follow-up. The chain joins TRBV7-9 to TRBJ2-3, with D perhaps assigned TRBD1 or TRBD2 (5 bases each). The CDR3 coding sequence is TGTGCCAGCAGCTTATGGCTGGGCAGGGACGACACAGATACGCAGTATTTT. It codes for CASSLWLGRDDTDTQYF.